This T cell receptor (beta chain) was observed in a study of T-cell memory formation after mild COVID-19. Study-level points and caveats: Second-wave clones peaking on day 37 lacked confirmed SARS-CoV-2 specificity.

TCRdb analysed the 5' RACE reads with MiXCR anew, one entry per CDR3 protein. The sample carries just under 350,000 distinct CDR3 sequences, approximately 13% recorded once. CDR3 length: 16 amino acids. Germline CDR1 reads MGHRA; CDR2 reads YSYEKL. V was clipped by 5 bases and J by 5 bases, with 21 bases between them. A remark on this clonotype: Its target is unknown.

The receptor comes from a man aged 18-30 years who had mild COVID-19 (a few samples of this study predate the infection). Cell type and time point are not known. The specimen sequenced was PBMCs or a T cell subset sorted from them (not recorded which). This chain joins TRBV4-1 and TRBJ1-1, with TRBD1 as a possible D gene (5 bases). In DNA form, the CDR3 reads TGCGCCAGCAGCTCCCCACTCGGGGCAGCGCGTACTGAAGCTTTCTTT. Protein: CASSSPLGAARTEAFF.